The 20 T cell receptor beta chains below were found in one sample sequenced in a study of chronic HIV infection and antiretroviral therapy. TCRdb redid the calling of the 5' RACE reads with MiXCR, one entry per CDR3 protein. This sample yields 30,000 to 35,000 distinct CDR3 sequences, of which over 7.5% are seen a single time; about 2.4% belongs to the top ten. Material: peripheral blood. These TCRs come from an adult who had HIV and had not received antiretroviral therapy, or was an uninfected healthy control (not recorded which).

The genes are TRBV21-1 and TRBJ2-5; TRBD1, the table's D call, lacks a check against the DNA. TRBV21-1 is termed a pseudogene. The CDR3 has 16 amino acids. For the CDR3, the DNA is TGTGCCAGCAGGAAAGGTGGGACAGGGTTCCGAGAGACCCAGTACTTC. It is translated as CASRKGGTGFRETQYF.

This clonotype was observed at least ten times. This sequence joins TRBV6-2 or TRBV6-3 and TRBJ2-2, with D perhaps TRBD1 or TRBD2 (5 bases each). Trimming took off 2 bases at V and 1 base at J, with 8 bases between the two ends. The CDR3 has 15 amino acids. Germline lookup yields CDR1 MNHEY and CDR2 SVGEGT. The CDR3, as DNA: TGTGCCAGCAGTTACGGGGGTCAGAACACCGGGGAGCTGTTTTTT. Translating it yields CASSYGGQNTGELFF.

This clonotype was seen repeatedly, ten times or more. The chain employs TRBV18 and TRBJ2-7; 10 nucleotides match TRBD1. CDR1 and CDR2 (germline): KGHSH, LQKENI. The CDR3 runs to 15 residues. The V gene end was trimmed by 2 bases and the J gene end by 4 bases; junction bases not matched to a gene: 5. The CDR3 bases are TGTGCCAGCTCACCAAATCGGGGACAGGGGTACGAGCAGTACTTC. It is translated as CASSPNRGQGYEQYF. Full variable domain (rest looked up from reference TRBV18 and TRBJ2-7): NAGVMQNPRHLVRRRGQEARLRCSPMKGHSHVYWYRQLPEEGLKFMVYLQKENIIDESGMPKERFSAEFPKEGPSILRIQQVVRGDSAAYFCASSPNRGQGYEQYFGPGTRLTVT.

This clonotype was seen ten or more times. The genes are TRBV6-1 and TRBJ2-1; 7 bases are a match to TRBD2. V was clipped by 4 bases and J by 5 bases; unmatched bases: 17. The CDR3 totals 18 residues. Germline lookup yields CDR1 MNHNS and CDR2 SASEGT. The CDR3 here is CASSGGAFGGSIDNEQFF. The CDR3 DNA reads TGTGCCAGCAGTGGGGGCGCTTTCGGCGGGAGTATCGACAATGAGCAGTTCTTC.

The sample holds a few counts of this clonotype. The chain joins TRBV4-1 to TRBJ2-1; TRBD2 agrees at 12 bases. The germline gives CDR1 MGHRA, CDR2 YSYEKL. This CDR3 has 14 amino acids. J was trimmed by 12 bases and V by 2 bases; bases with no gene match: 5. This chain's CDR3 is CASSQLAGGPRQFF. The CDR3 nucleotides read TGCGCCAGCAGCCAACTAGCGGGGGGGCCAAGGCAGTTCTTC.

At least ten counts were recorded for this clonotype. The V call is TRBV10-3, the J call TRBJ2-7; possible D gene TRBD1, 6 bases. Germline V gives CDR1 ENHRY, CDR2 SYGVKD. This CDR3 spans 13 amino acids. Trimming cost V 6 bases and J 2 bases, with 11 bases left between them. The CDR3 is CAIRGGQTYEQYF. In DNA form, the CDR3 reads TGTGCCATCAGAGGGGGACAAACCTACGAGCAGTACTTC.

This clonotype was counted at least ten times. For the CDR3, the DNA is TGTGCCAGCAGCACCAGACTCGAGAAAATGTACGAGCAGTACTTC. As protein: CASSTRLEKMYEQYF. The chain joins TRBV21-1 to TRBJ2-7. TRBV21-1 is assigned pseudogene status. The CDR3 consists of 15 residues.

This rearrangement joins TRBV29-1 to TRBJ2-7; 7 bases are shared with TRBD2. Losses at the gene ends were 3 bases for V and 0 bases for J; bases not matched to a gene: 2. The CDR3 consists of 13 residues. Germline V gene lookup returns CDR1 SQVTM and CDR2 ANQGSEA. The CDR3 sequence is CSVELAVSYEQYF. The CDR3 DNA reads as TGCAGCGTTGAGCTAGCGGTCTCCTACGAGCAGTACTTC.

This clonotype was seen at least ten times. The J gene is TRBJ2-3, the V gene TRBV6-4, with D tentatively TRBD2 (5 bases). CDR1 is MRHNA and CDR2 is SNTAGT in the germline V gene. V was cut by 2 bases and J by 0 bases, with 9 bases left in between. The CDR3 sequence is 15 residues long. Here the CDR3 DNA reads TGTGCCAGCAGTGACACCCGGGGAAGCACAGATACGCAGTATTTT. As protein: CASSDTRGSTDTQYF.

The chain recombines TRBV21-1 with TRBJ2-4; the table's D call, TRBD1, has no DNA check behind it. TRBV21-1 is shown as a pseudogene. The CDR3 has 17 amino acids. The CDR3 nucleotides read TGTGCCAGCAGCAAAGTTGCGGGGCCGCGGGCCAAAAACATTCAGTACTTC. This codes for CASSKVAGPRAKNIQYF.

This clonotype was seen at least ten times. The conserved final phenylalanine or tryptophan is absent from the CDR3, which likely points to a read error. It is unclear where the CDR3 begins or ends on the DNA, so no DNA is shown, and the CDR3 is as TCRdb lists it. This chain joins TRBV2 and TRBJ2-5; the table gives TRBD1 as D, unverified against the DNA. CDR1 is SNHLY, CDR2 FYNNEI, per germline. Termini included, the CDR3 measures 13 amino acids. The CDR3 is CASSVGGTGSIPL.

V is TRBV2 and J is TRBJ1-1, with TRBD1 as a possible D gene (5 bases). Per germline, CDR1 SNHLY and CDR2 FYNNEI. V gave up 5 bases and J gave up 0 bases, with 10 bases separating them. The CDR3 sequence is 14 residues long. For the CDR3, the DNA is TGTGCCAGCAGTATAAAGGGGATGAACACTGAAGCTTTCTTT. Encoded protein: CASSIKGMNTEAFF.

The sample holds a few counts of this clonotype. The CDR3 reads CASSLESPTSYEQYF. In DNA form, the CDR3 reads TGTGCCAGCAGTTTAGAATCCCCAACCAGTTACGAGCAGTACTTC. The V call is TRBV12-3 or TRBV12-4, the J call TRBJ2-7; D gene unclear. Trimming removed 1 base from V and 4 bases from J, with 14 bases in between. The CDR3 has 15 residues.

This clonotype rates as medium-sized. This chain connects TRBV29-1 to TRBJ2-3; no clear D. CDR1 SQVTM and CDR2 ANQGSEA come from the germline V gene. This CDR3 has 12 amino acids. V shed 4 bases and J shed 1 base, with 6 bases lying between them. The CDR3 is CSVVTGTDTQYF. In DNA form, the CDR3 reads TGCAGCGTTGTCACAGGCACAGATACGCAGTATTTT.

This clonotype was counted many times. This chain links TRBV10-3 with TRBJ1-1; TRBD1 matches at 9 bases. Germline values: CDR1 ENHRY, CDR2 SYGVKD. J gave up 1 base and V 10 bases, and 7 bases lay outside the gene matches. CDR3 size: 14 residues. The CDR3 nucleotides read TGTGCCACCTCTACGGGACAGGGGAACACTGAAGCTTTCTTT. Residues: CATSTGQGNTEAFF.

There are many counts of this clonotype. CDR3 protein: CASSSWAAVNTEAFF. CDR3 coding DNA: TGTGCCAGCAGTTCGTGGGCGGCAGTGAACACTGAAGCTTTCTTT. The chain joins TRBV27 to TRBJ1-1; D is unresolved. Germline assignment: CDR1 MNHEY and CDR2 SMNVEV (reference sequence). This CDR3 has 15 residues. V lost 4 bases to trimming and J lost 0 bases, with 12 bases between them.

This clonotype showed up just a few times. The chain employs TRBV29-1 and TRBJ2-7; no reliable D call. The CDR3 spans 13 residues. From germline, CDR1 is SQVTM and CDR2 ANQGSEA. The V end lost 2 bases, the J end lost 2 bases, and 10 bases lay between the germline ends. CDR3 sequence: CSVENPATYEQYF. The CDR3 region has the DNA TGCAGCGTTGAAAACCCAGCAACCTACGAGCAGTACTTC.

This clonotype came up many times. The chain links TRBV18 to TRBJ1-2; 7 positions agree with TRBD1. Unmatched junction bases numbered 11, after V lost 0 bases and J lost 10 bases. Germline V gene data show CDR1 as KGHSH and CDR2 as LQKENI. This CDR3 spans 15 amino acids. CDR3 sequence reads: CASSPPDRALVAYTF. The CDR3 nucleotides read TGTGCCAGCTCACCACCTGACAGGGCCCTAGTGGCCTACACCTTC.

The genes are TRBV7-9 and TRBJ1-4; possible D gene TRBD1, 6 bases. CDR1 is SEHNR, CDR2 FQNEAQ, per germline (reference sequence). The CDR3 contains 15 residues. V was shortened by 5 bases and J by 0 bases, with 10 bases between the two germline ends. CDR3 in amino acids: CASSARGATNEKLFF. The DNA for the CDR3 is TGTGCCAGCAGCGCCAGGGGCGCAACTAATGAAAAACTGTTTTTT. The full variable domain, its missing parts supplied by reference TRBV7-9 and TRBJ1-4, is DTGVSQNPRHKITKRGQNVTFRCDPISEHNRLYWYRQTLGQGPEFLTYFQNEAQLEKSRLLSDRFSAERPKGSFSTLEIQRTEQGDSAMYLCASSARGATNEKLFFGSGTQLSVL.

This clonotype was counted at least ten times. The V and J genes are TRBV9 and TRBJ1-1; 8 bases are a match to TRBD1. This CDR3 is 14 amino acids long. Germline V lookup: CDR1 SGDLS, CDR2 YYNGEE. Germline trimming cut 4 bases from V and 4 bases from J; bases unmatched to any gene: 6. The CDR3 is CASSTGQGATEAFF. The CDR3 DNA follows: TGTGCCAGCAGCACCGGACAGGGAGCCACTGAAGCTTTCTTT.